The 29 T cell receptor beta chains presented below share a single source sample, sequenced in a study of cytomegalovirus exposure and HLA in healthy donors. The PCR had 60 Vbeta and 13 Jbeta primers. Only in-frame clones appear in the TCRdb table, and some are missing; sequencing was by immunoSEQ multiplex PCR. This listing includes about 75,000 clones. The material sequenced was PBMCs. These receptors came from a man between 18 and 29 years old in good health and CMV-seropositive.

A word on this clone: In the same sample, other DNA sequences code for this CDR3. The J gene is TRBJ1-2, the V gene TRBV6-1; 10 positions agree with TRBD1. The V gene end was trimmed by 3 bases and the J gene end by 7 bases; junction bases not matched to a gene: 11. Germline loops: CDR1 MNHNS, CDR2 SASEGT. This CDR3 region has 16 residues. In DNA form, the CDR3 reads TGTGCCAGCAGTGATCTAGGGAGACAGGGGGCGCTTGGCTACACCTTC. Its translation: CASSDLGRQGALGYTF.

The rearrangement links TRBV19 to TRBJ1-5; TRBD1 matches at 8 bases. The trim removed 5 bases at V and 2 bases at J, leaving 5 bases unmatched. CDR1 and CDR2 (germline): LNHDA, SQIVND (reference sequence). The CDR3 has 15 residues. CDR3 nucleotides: TGTGCCAGTAGTCTCGACAGGGGTGGCAATCAGCCCCAGCATTTT. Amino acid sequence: CASSLDRGGNQPQHF.

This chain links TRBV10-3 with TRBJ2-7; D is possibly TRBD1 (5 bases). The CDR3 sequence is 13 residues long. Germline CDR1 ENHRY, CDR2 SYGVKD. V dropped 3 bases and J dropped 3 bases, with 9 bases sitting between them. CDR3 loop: CAISEGQHYEQYF. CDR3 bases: TGTGCCATCAGTGAAGGACAACACTACGAGCAGTACTTC.

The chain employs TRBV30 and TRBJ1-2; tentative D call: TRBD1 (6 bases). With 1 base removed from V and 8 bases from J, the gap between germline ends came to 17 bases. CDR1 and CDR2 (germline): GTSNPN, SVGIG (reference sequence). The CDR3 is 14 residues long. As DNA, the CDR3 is TGTGCCTGGAGTGGCTCAGGGGCCCTCATAGGCTACACCTTC. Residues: CAWSGSGALIGYTF.

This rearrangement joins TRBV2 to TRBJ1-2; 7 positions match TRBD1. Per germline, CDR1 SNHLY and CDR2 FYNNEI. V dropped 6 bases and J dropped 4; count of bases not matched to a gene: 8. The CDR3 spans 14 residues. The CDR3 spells CASSPGTDTYGYTF. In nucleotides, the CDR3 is TGTGCCAGCAGCCCCGGGACAGACACCTATGGCTACACCTTC.

CDR3 sequence (DNA): TGTGCCAGCAGCTCCGGAGCTGACTATGGCTACACCTTC. It is translated as CASSSGADYGYTF. The chain is built from TRBV5-6 and TRBJ1-2, with D hard to call. This CDR3 is built from 13 residues. Deletions cut 3 bases from V and 3 bases from J, with 9 bases between. CDR1 is SGHDT and CDR2 is YYEEEE in the germline V gene.

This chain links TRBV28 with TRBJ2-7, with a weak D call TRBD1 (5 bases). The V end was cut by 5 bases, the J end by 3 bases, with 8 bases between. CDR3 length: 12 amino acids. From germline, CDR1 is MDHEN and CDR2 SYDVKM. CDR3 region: CASSMTVYEQYF. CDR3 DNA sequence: TGTGCCAGCAGTATGACAGTCTACGAGCAGTACTTC.

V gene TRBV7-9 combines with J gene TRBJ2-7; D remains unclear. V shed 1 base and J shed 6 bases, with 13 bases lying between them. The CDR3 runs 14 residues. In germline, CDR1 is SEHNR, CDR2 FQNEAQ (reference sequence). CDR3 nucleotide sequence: TGTGCCAGCAGCTTAGAAGGCGGCGTGAGCGAGCAGTACTTC. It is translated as CASSLEGGVSEQYF.

CDR3 in amino acids: CASSPAPGPYGYTF. In nucleotides, the CDR3 is TGTGCCAGCAGCCCGGCCCCGGGTCCATATGGCTACACCTTC. The V call is TRBV5-4, the J call TRBJ1-2; no firm D call. The CDR3 is made up of 14 amino acids. The germline gives CDR1 SGHNT, CDR2 YYREEE (reference sequence). V was shortened by 4 bases and J by 5 bases, with 15 bases between the two germline ends.

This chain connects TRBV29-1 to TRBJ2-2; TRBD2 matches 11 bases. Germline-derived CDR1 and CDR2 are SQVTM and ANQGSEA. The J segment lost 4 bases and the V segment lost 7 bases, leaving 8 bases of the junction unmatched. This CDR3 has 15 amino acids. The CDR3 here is CSAGVSGRATGELFF. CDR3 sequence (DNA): TGCAGCGCTGGGGTTAGCGGGAGGGCCACCGGGGAGCTGTTTTTT.

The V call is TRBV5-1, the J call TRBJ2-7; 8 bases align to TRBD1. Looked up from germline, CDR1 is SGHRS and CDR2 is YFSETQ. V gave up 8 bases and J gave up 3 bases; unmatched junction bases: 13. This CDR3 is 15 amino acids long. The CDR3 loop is CASTSRTGKHYEQYF. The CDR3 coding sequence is TGCGCCAGTACTTCTAGGACAGGGAAACACTACGAGCAGTACTTC. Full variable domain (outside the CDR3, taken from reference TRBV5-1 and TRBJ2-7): KAGVTQTPRYLIKTRGQQVTLSCSPISGHRSVSWYQQTPGQGLQFLFEYFSETQRNKGNFPGRFSGRQFSNSRSEMNVSTLELGDSALYLCASTSRTGKHYEQYFGPGTRLTVT.

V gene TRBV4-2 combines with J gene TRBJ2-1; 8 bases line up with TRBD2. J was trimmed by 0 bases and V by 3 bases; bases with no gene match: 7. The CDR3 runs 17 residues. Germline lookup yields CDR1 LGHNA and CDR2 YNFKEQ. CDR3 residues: CASSQVSGVSSYNEQFF. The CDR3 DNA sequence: TGTGCCAGCAGCCAGGTTAGCGGGGTAAGCTCCTACAATGAGCAGTTCTTC.

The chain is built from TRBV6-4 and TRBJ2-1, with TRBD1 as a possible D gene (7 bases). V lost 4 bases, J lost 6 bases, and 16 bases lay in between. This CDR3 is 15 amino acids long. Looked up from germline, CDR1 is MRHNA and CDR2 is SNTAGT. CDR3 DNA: TGTGCCAGCAGTGGCGGGACAGTGGGTCCCAATGAGCAGTTCTTC. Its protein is CASSGGTVGPNEQFF.

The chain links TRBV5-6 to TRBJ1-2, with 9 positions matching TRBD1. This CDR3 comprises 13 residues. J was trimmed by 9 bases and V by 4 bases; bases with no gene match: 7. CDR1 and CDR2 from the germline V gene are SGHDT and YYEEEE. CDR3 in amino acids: CASSPGQGSRYTF. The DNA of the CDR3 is TGTGCCAGCAGCCCGGGACAGGGTTCGCGCTACACCTTC.

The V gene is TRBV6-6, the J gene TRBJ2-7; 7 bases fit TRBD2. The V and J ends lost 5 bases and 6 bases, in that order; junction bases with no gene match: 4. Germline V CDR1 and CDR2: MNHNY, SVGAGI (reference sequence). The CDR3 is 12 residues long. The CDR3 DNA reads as TGTGCCAGCAGTAACTGGGGGGGCGAGCAGTACTTC. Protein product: CASSNWGGEQYF.

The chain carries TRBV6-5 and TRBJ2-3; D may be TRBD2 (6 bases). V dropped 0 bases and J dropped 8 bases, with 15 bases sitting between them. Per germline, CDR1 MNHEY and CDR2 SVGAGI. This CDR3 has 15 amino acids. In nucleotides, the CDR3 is TGTGCCAGCAGTTACTCGGGGACTGGGCCAAGTACGCAGTATTTT. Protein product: CASSYSGTGPSTQYF.

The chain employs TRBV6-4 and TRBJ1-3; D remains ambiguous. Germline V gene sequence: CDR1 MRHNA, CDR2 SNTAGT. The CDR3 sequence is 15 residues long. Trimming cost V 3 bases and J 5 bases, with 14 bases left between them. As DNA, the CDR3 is TGTGCCAGCAGTGAGAATCAGGATTCCAGAAACACCATATATTTT. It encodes CASSENQDSRNTIYF.

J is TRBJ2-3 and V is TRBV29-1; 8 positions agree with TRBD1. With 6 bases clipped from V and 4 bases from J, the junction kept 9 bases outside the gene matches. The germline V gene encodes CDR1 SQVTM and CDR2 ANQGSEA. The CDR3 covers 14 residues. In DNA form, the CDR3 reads TGCAGCGTCTTGGGTGGACAGGGAGCAGATACGCAGTATTTT. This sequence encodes CSVLGGQGADTQYF.

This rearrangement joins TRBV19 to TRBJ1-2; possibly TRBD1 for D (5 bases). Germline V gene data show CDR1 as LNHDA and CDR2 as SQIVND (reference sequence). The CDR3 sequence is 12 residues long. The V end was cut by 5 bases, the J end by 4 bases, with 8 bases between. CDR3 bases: TGTGCCAGTAGTGGGGGGTTCTATGGCTACACCTTC. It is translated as CASSGGFYGYTF.

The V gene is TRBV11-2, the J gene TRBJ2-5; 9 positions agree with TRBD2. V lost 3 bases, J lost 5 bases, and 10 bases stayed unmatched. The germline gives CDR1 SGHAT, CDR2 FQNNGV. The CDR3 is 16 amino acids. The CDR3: CASSFGALAGLETQYF. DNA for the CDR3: TGTGCCAGCAGCTTTGGGGCTCTAGCGGGATTGGAGACCCAGTACTTC. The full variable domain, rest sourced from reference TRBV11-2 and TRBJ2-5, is EAGVAQSPRYKIIEKRQSVAFWCNPISGHATLYWYQQILGQGPKLLIQFQNNGVVDDSQLPKDRFSAERLKGVDSTLKIQPAKLEDSAVYLCASSFGALAGLETQYFGPGTRLLVL.

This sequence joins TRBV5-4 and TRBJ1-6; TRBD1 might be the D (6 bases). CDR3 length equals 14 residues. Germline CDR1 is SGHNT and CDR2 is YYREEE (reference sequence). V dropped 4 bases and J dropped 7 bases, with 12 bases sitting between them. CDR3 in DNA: TGTGCCAGCAGCATGACAGGTCGGAATTCACCCCTCCACTTT. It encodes CASSMTGRNSPLHF. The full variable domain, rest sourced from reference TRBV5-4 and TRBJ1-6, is ETGVTQSPTHLIKTRGQQVTLRCSSQSGHNTVSWYQQALGQGPQFIFQYYREEENGRGNFPPRFSGLQFPNYSSELNVNALELDDSALYLCASSMTGRNSPLHFGNGTRLTVT.

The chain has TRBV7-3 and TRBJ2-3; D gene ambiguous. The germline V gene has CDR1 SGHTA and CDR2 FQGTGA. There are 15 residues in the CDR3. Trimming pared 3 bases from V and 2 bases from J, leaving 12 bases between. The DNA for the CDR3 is TGTGCCAGCAGCTTCGATCCAGGCGACACAGATACGCAGTATTTT. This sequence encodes CASSFDPGDTDTQYF.

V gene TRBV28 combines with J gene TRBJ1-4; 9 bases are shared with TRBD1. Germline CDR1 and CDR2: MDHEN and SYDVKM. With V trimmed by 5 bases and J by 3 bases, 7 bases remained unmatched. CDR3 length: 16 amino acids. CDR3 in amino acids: CASSAPQGAANEKLFF. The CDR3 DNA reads TGTGCCAGCAGTGCCCCACAGGGGGCCGCTAATGAAAAACTGTTTTTT.

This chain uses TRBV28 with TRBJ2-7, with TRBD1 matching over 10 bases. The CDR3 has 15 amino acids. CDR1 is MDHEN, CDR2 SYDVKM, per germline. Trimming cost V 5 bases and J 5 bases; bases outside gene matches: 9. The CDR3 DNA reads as TGTGCCAGCAGTCTGGCCGGGACAGGGGCTGACGAGCAGTACTTC. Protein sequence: CASSLAGTGADEQYF.

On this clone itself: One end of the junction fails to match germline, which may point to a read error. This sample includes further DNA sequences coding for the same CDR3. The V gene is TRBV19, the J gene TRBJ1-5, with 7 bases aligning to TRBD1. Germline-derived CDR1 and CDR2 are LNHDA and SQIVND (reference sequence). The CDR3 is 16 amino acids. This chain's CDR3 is CASSMVTGWDGQPQHF. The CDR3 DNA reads TGTGCCAGTAGTATGGTGACAGGGTGGGATGGTCAGCCTCAGCATTTT.

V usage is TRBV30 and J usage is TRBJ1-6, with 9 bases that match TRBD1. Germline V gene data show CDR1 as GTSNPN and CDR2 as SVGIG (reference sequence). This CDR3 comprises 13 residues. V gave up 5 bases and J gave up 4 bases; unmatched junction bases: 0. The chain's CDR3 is CAWDRGYNSPLHF. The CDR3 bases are TGTGCCTGGGACAGGGGGTATAATTCACCCCTCCACTTT.

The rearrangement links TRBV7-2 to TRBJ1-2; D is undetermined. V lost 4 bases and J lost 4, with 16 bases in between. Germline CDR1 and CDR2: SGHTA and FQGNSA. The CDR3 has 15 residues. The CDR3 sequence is CASSSPGGLSYGYTF. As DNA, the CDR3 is TGTGCCAGCAGCTCTCCAGGAGGGCTTAGCTATGGCTACACCTTC.

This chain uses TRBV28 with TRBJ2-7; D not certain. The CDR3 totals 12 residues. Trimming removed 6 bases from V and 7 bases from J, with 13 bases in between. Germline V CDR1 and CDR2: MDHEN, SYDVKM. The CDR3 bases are TGTGCCAGCAGGGGCCCCCTGGGTGAGCAGTACTTC. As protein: CASRGPLGEQYF.

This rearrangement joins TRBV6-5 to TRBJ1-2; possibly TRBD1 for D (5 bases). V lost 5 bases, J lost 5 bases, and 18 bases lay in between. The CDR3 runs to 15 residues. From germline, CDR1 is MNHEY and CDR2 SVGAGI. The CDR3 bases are TGTGCCAGCAGTCCCCGGTGGAGGGACCCATATGGCTACACCTTC. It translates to CASSPRWRDPYGYTF.